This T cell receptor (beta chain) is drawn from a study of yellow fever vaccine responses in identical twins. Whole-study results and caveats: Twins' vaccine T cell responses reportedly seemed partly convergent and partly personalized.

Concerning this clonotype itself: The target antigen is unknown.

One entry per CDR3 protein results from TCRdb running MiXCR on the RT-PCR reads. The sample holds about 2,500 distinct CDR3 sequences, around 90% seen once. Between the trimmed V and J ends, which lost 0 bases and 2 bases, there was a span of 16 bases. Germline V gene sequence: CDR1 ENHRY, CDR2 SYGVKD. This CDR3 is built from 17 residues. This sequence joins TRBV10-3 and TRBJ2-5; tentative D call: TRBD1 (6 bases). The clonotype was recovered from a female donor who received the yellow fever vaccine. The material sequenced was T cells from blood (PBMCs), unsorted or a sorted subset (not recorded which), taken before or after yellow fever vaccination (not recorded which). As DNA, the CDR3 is TGTGCCATCAGTGAGTCGAAAAATCGGGACATACAAGAGACCCAGTACTTC. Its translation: CAISESKNRDIQETQYF.